This is a list of T cell receptor beta chains from one sample in a study of blood T cell repertoires in COVID-19. TCRdb's copy holds only in-frame clones and misses some; the assay was immunoSEQ multiplex PCR. Of roughly 100,000 clones listed, about 89% are singletons. The source material was peripheral blood. The origin of the receptors is a man in his fifties with acute or convalescent COVID-19. Each CDR3 is given with its conserved first and last residue. D genes are given only for firm matches. The size entry is marked missing in some rows and otherwise reads once, few, many or a size class.

V gene	clone size	J gene	D gene	CDR3 protein	CDR3 DNA
TRBV10-3	NA	TRBJ2-3	NA	CAISDRRRGIPDTQYF	TGTGCCATCAGTGATCGGCGCAGGGGTATCCCAGATACGCAGTATTTT
TRBV6-5	few	TRBJ2-5	TRBD1	CASSRQGFRETQYF	TGTGCCAGCAGCCGACAGGGATTCAGAGAGACCCAGTACTTC
TRBV25-1	NA	TRBJ2-1	TRBD1	CASSGWTGSSYNEQFF	TGTGCCAGCAGTGGATGGACAGGGAGCTCCTACAATGAGCAGTTCTTC
TRBV2	NA	TRBJ2-7	NA	CASSALYEQYF	TGTGCCAGCAGTGCCCTCTACGAGCAGTACTTC
TRBV6-6	NA	TRBJ1-4	TRBD1	CASKEGASEKLFF	TGTGCCAGCAAAGAGGGGGCCAGTGAAAAACTGTTTTTT
TRBV5-1	NA	TRBJ2-5	NA	CASIPDWEETQYF	TGCGCCAGCATCCCGGACTGGGAAGAGACCCAGTACTTC
TRBV5-1	NA	TRBJ2-5	NA	CASSLAGFETQYF	TGCGCCAGCAGCTTGGCAGGGTTCGAGACCCAGTACTTC
TRBV28	NA	TRBJ2-1	NA	CASSSTRGRSSYNEQFF	TGTGCCAGCAGTTCAACCAGGGGTCGTTCCTCCTACAATGAGCAGTTCTTC
TRBV24-1	NA	TRBJ1-2	NA	CATSDGGNYGYTF	TGTGCCACCAGTGACGGGGGGAACTATGGCTACACCTTC
TRBV7-6	NA	TRBJ2-2	NA	CASSLRSAGNTGELFF	TGTGCCAGCAGCTTAAGATCTGCCGGGAACACCGGGGAGCTGTTTTTT
TRBV19	NA	TRBJ2-1	TRBD2	CASSSGGAYNEQFF	TGTGCCAGTAGTAGCGGGGGTGCCTACAATGAGCAGTTCTTC
TRBV4-1	NA	TRBJ1-4	NA	CASRPFGRGDEKLFF	TGCGCCAGCAGACCCTTCGGGAGAGGAGATGAAAAACTGTTTTTT
TRBV4-1	NA	TRBJ2-2	NA	CASSQGGGGVTGELFF	TGCGCCAGCAGCCAAGGGGGAGGGGGAGTTACCGGGGAGCTGTTTTTT
TRBV7-9	NA	TRBJ1-6	TRBD1	CAGGLGQGNSPLHF	TGTGCCGGAGGATTGGGACAGGGTAACTCACCCCTCCACTTT
TRBV13	NA	TRBJ1-6	NA	CASSSRHDNSPLHF	TGTGCCAGCAGCTCGAGACATGATAATTCACCCCTCCACTTT
TRBV11-2	once	TRBJ2-1	TRBD2	CASSLRREKVEQFF	TGTGCCAGCAGCTTACGGCGGGAGAAGGTTGAGCAGTTCTTC
TRBV10-2	NA	TRBJ1-5	NA	CASSGSGLYSNQPQHF	TGCGCCAGCAGTGGATCGGGACTGTATAGCAATCAGCCCCAGCATTTT
TRBV5-4	NA	TRBJ2-1	TRBD1	CASSLGAAQGAYNEQFF	TGTGCCAGCAGCTTGGGGGCCGCGCAGGGGGCGTACAATGAGCAGTTCTTC
TRBV4-1	NA	TRBJ2-1	TRBD2	CASSQEGATSGTPYNEQFF	TGCGCCAGCAGCCAAGAAGGAGCGACTAGCGGAACCCCCTACAATGAGCAGTTCTTC
TRBV6-5	once	TRBJ2-7	TRBD1	CATEEGGAEQYF	TGTGCCACCGAGGAAGGGGGCGCCGAGCAGTACTTC
TRBV30	once	TRBJ2-3	NA	CAWSVDRGTDTQYF	TGTGCCTGGAGTGTAGACCGGGGCACAGATACGCAGTATTTT
TRBV18	few	TRBJ1-5	TRBD1	CASSPETGNQPQHF	TGTGCCAGCTCACCAGAGACAGGGAACCAGCCCCAGCATTTT
TRBV10-3	once	TRBJ2-6	NA	CASRAGSGANVLTF	TGTGCCTCCCGAGCGGGCTCTGGGGCCAACGTCCTGACTTTC
TRBV4-1	NA	TRBJ2-7	TRBD2	CASSQPGLAKPYEQYF	TGCGCCAGCAGCCAACCGGGACTAGCGAAACCCTACGAGCAGTACTTC